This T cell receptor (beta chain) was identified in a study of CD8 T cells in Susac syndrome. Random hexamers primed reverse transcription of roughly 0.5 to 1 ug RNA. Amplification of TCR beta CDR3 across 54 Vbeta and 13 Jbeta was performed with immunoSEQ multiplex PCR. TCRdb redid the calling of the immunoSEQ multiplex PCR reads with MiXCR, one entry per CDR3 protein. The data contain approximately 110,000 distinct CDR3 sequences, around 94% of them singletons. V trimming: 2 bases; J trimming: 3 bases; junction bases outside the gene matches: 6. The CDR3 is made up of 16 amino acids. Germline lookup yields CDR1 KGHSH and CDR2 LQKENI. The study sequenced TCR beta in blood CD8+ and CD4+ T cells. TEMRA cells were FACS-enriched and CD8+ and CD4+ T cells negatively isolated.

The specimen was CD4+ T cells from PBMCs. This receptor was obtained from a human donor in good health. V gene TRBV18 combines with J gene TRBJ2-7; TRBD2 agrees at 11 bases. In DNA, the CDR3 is TGTGCCAGCTCACCAATACTAGCGGGAGCGGACTACGAGCAGTACTTC. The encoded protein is CASSPILAGADYEQYF.